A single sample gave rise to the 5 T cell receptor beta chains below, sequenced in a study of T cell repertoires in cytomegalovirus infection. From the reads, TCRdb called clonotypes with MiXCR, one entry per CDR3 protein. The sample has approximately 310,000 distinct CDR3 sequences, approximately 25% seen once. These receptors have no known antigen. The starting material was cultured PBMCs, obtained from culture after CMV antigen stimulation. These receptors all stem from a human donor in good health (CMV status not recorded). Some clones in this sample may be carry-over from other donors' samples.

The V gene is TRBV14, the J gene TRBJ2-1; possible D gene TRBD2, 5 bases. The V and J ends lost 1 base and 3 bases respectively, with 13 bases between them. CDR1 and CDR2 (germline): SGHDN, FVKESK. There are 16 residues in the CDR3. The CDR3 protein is CASSQGIISGYNEQFF. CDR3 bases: TGTGCCAGCAGCCAAGGAATTATAAGCGGCTACAATGAGCAGTTCTTC.

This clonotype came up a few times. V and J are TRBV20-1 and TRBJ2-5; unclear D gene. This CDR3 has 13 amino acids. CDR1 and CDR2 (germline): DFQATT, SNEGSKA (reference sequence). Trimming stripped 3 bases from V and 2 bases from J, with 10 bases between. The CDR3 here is CSASVGIQETQYF. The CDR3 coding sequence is TGCAGTGCTAGTGTGGGAATTCAAGAGACCCAGTACTTC.

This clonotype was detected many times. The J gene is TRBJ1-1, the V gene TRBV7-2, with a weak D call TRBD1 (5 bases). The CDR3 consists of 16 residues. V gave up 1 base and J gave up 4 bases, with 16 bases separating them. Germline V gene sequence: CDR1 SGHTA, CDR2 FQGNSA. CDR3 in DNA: TGTGCCAGCAGCTTAGAACTTCTCTCCAGGGCCACTGAAGCTTTCTTT. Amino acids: CASSLELLSRATEAFF.

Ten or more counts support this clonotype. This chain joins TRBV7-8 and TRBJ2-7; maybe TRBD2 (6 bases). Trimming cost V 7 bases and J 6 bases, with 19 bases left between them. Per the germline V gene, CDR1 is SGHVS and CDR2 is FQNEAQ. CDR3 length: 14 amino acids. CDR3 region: CASTSSRGRSEQYF. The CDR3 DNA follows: TGTGCCAGCACCAGTTCGCGGGGCCGGTCCGAGCAGTACTTC.

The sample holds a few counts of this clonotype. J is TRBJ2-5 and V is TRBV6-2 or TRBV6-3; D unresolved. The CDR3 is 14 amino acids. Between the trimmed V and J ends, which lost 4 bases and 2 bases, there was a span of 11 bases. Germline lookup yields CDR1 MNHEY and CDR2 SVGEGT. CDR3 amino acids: CASSLSPRQETQYF. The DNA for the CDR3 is TGTGCCAGCAGTTTAAGTCCTCGACAAGAGACCCAGTACTTC.